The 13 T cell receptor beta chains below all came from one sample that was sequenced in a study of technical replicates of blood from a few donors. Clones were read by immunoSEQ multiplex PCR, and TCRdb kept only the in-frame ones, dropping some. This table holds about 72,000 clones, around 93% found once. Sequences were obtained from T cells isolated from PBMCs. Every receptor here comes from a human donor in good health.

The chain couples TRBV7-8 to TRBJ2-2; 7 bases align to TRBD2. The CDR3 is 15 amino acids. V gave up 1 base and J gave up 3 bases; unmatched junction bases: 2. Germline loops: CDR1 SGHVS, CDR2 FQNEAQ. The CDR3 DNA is TGTGCCAGCAGCTTAGTGGGAGGGTACACCGGGGAGCTGTTTTTT. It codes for CASSLVGGYTGELFF. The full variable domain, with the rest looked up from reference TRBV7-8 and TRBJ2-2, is GAGVSQSPRYKVAKRGQDVALRCDPISGHVSLFWYQQALGQGPEFLTYFQNEAQLDKSGLPSDRFFAERPEGSVSTLKIQRTQQEDSAVYLCASSLVGGYTGELFFGEGSRLTVL.

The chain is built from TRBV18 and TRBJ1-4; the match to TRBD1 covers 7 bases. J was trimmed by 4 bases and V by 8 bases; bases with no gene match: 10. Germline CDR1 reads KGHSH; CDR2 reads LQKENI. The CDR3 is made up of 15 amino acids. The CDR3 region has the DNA TGTGCCAGCGCTAACCCGGGACAGAGTAATGAAAAACTGTTTTTT. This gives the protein CASANPGQSNEKLFF.

CDR3 sequence (DNA): TGTGCCAGCAGTTCCGGGACTAGCGGGGTCGAACTCACAGATACGCAGTATTTT. Translation gives CASSSGTSGVELTDTQYF. This rearrangement joins TRBV7-8 to TRBJ2-3; 13 nucleotides line up with TRBD2. CDR1 is SGHVS and CDR2 is FQNEAQ in the germline V gene. This CDR3 comprises 18 residues. Unmatched junction bases numbered 11, after V lost 6 bases and J lost 2 bases.

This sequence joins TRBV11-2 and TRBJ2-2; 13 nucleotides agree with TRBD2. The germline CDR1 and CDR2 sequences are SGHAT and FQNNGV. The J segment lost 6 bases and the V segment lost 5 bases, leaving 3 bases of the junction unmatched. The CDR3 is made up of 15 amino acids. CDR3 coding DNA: TGTGCCAGCAGCCGGACTAGCGGGAGTGCCGGGGAGCTGTTTTTT. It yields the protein CASSRTSGSAGELFF.

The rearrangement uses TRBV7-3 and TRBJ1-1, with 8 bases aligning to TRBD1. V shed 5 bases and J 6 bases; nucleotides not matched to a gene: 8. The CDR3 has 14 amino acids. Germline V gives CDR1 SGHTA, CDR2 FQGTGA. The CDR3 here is CASSITGTGAEAFF. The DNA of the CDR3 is TGTGCCAGCAGCATTACCGGGACAGGAGCTGAAGCTTTCTTT.

This chain's CDR3 is CASSLADLAKNIQYF. In DNA, the CDR3 is TGTGCCAGTAGCCTAGCGGATTTAGCCAAAAACATTCAGTACTTC. The chain has TRBV19 and TRBJ2-4; TRBD2 matches 7 bases. CDR3 size: 15 residues. Germline lookup yields CDR1 LNHDA and CDR2 SQIVND (reference sequence). Trimming took 6 bases from V and 0 from J; bases not matched to a gene: 5.

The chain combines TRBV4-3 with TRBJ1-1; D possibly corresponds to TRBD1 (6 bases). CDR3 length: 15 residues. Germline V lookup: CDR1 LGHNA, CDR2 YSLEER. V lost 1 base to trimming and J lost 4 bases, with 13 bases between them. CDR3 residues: CASSQVVMGATEAFF. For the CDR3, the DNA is TGCGCCAGCAGCCAAGTAGTCATGGGGGCCACTGAAGCTTTCTTT.

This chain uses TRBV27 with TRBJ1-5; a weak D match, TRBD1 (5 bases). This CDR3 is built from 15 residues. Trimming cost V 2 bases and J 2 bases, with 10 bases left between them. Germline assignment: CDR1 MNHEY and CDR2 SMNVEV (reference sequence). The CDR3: CASSLQGGGNQPQHF. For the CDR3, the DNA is TGTGCCAGCAGTTTACAGGGCGGGGGCAATCAGCCCCAGCATTTT.

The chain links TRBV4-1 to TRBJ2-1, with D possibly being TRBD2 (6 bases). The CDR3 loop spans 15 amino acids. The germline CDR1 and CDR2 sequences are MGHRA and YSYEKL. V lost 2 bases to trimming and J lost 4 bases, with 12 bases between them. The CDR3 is CASSQLGLLYNEQFF. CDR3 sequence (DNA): TGCGCCAGCAGCCAACTAGGACTACTTTACAATGAGCAGTTCTTC.

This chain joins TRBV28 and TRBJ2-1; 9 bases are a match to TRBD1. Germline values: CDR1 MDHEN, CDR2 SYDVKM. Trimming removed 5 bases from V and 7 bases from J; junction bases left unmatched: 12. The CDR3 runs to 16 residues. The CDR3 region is CASSPFGQGYGNEQFF. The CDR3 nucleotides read TGTGCCAGCAGTCCTTTCGGACAGGGGTATGGTAATGAGCAGTTCTTC. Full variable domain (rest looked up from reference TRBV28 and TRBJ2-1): DVKVTQSSRYLVKRTGEKVFLECVQDMDHENMFWYRQDPGLGLRLIYFSYDVKMKEKGDIPEGYSVSREKKERFSLILESASTNQTSMYLCASSPFGQGYGNEQFFGPGTRLTVL.

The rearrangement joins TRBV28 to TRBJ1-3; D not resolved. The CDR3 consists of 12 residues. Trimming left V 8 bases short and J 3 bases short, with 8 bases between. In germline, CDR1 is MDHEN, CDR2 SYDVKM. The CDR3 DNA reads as TGTGCCAGCGCGTTAAGTGGAAACACCATATATTTT. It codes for CASALSGNTIYF.

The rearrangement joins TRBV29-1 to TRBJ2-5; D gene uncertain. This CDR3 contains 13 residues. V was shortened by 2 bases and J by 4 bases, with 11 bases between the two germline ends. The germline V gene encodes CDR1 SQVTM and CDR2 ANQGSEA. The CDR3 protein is CSVELLRRETQYF. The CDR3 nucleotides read TGCAGCGTTGAACTTCTGCGGAGAGAGACCCAGTACTTC.

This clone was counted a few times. In nucleotides, the CDR3 is TGTGCCAGCAGCGTGGGACAGGCCTGGAATGAGCAGTTCTTC. The encoded protein is CASSVGQAWNEQFF. The rearrangement links TRBV7-2 to TRBJ2-1; 8 bases map to TRBD1. The J segment lost 7 bases and the V segment lost 5 bases, leaving 7 bases of the junction unmatched. CDR1 and CDR2 from the germline V gene are SGHTA and FQGNSA. The CDR3 extends over 14 amino acids.